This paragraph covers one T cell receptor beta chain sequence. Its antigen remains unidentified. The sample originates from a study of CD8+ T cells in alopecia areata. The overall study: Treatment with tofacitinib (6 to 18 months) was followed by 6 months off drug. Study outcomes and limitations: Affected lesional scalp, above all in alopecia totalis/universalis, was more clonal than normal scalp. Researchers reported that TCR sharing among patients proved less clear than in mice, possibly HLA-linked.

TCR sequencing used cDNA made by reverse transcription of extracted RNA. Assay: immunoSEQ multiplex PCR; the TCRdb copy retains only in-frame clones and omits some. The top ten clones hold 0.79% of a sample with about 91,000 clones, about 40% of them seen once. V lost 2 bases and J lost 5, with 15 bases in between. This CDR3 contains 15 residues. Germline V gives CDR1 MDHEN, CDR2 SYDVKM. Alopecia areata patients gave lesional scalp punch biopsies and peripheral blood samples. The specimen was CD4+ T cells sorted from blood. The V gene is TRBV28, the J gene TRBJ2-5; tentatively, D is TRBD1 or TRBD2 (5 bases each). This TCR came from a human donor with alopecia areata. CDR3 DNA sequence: TGTGCCAGCAGTTTACGGACGGGACGCGGGGAGACCCAGTACTTC. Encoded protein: CASSLRTGRGETQYF.